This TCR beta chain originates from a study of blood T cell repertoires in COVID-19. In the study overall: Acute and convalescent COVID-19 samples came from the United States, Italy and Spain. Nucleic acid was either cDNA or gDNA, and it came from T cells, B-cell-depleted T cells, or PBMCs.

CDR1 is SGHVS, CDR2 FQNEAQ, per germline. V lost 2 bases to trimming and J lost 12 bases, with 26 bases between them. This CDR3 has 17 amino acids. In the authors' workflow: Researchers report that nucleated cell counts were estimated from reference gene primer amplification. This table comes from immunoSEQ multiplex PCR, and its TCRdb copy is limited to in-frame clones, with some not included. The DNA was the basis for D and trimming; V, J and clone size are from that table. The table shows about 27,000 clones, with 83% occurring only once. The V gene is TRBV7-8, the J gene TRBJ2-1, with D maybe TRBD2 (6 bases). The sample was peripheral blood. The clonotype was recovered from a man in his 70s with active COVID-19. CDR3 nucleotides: TGTGCCAGCAGCTTATTTCGAGGGGCACTAGCTAGTTTAGGGCAGTTCTTC. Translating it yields CASSLFRGALASLGQFF.